This is a list of T cell receptor beta chains from one sample in a study of shared clonotypes between healthy human individuals. This table comes from immunoSEQ multiplex PCR, and its TCRdb copy is limited to in-frame clones, with some not included. The data show roughly 2.5 million clones, roughly 92% seen once. The material sequenced was naive CD4+ T cells sorted from blood. These receptors came from a young man in good health. Both conserved end residues are part of each CDR3. Each record gives: CDR3 length, V gene, J gene, CDR3 protein.

cdr3_length: 14; v_call: TRBV30; j_call: TRBJ2-5; cdr3_aa: CAWSVGRGEAAQYF
cdr3_length: 16; v_call: TRBV15; j_call: TRBJ1-5; cdr3_aa: CATSKRQGFYNQPQHF
cdr3_length: 15; v_call: TRBV29-1; j_call: TRBJ2-1; cdr3_aa: CSVEYSSGTYNEQFF
cdr3_length: 14; v_call: TRBV5-4; j_call: TRBJ1-6; cdr3_aa: CASNSDRGNSPLHF
cdr3_length: 13; v_call: TRBV28; j_call: TRBJ1-2; cdr3_aa: CASSLSRAYGYTF
cdr3_length: 19; v_call: TRBV4-1; j_call: TRBJ1-2; cdr3_aa: CASSYQIAVGLLANYGYTF
cdr3_length: 11; v_call: TRBV20-1; j_call: TRBJ2-7; cdr3_aa: CSAGYAYEQYF
cdr3_length: 14; v_call: TRBV5-4; j_call: TRBJ1-1; cdr3_aa: CASDSGTGGREAFF
cdr3_length: 16; v_call: TRBV18; j_call: TRBJ1-1; cdr3_aa: CASSPIAPGTGTGAFF
cdr3_length: 14; v_call: TRBV15; j_call: TRBJ1-6; cdr3_aa: CATSRAGGNSPLHF
cdr3_length: 15; v_call: TRBV18; j_call: TRBJ1-4; cdr3_aa: CASSSGQNNNEKLFF
cdr3_length: 15; v_call: TRBV30; j_call: TRBJ1-4; cdr3_aa: CAWSVGQPGDGKLFF
cdr3_length: 19; v_call: TRBV19; j_call: TRBJ2-6; cdr3_aa: CASSIVRGPAKSGANVLTF
cdr3_length: 15; v_call: TRBV2; j_call: TRBJ2-7; cdr3_aa: CASSEATGQGGEQYF
cdr3_length: 15; v_call: TRBV10-2; j_call: TRBJ1-5; cdr3_aa: CASTQGMVGNQPQHF
cdr3_length: 14; v_call: TRBV28; j_call: TRBJ2-3; cdr3_aa: CASSPSRRTDTQYF
cdr3_length: 15; v_call: TRBV5-1; j_call: TRBJ1-3; cdr3_aa: CASSLDGGSGNTIYF
cdr3_length: 13; v_call: TRBV5-1; j_call: TRBJ1-6; cdr3_aa: CASSLARESPLHF
cdr3_length: 10; v_call: TRBV6-5; j_call: TRBJ2-7; cdr3_aa: CASGNHEQYF
cdr3_length: 13; v_call: TRBV30; j_call: TRBJ1-2; cdr3_aa: CAWSAGLGNGYTF
cdr3_length: 15; v_call: TRBV6-5; j_call: TRBJ1-3; cdr3_aa: CASSLGGAAGNTIYF
cdr3_length: 12; v_call: TRBV19; j_call: TRBJ2-5; cdr3_aa: CASSIGGTLWYF
cdr3_length: 16; v_call: TRBV4-3; j_call: TRBJ2-4; cdr3_aa: CASSQDFGAAKNIQYF
cdr3_length: 14; v_call: TRBV10-3; j_call: TRBJ1-3; cdr3_aa: CAISEEQGGNTIYF
cdr3_length: 14; v_call: TRBV5-1; j_call: TRBJ1-2; cdr3_aa: CASSRDRPVYGYTF
cdr3_length: 13; v_call: TRBV10-2; j_call: TRBJ2-3; cdr3_aa: CASRSGSTDTQYF
cdr3_length: 16; v_call: TRBV7-2; j_call: TRBJ1-2; cdr3_aa: CASSRRTGEGRDGYTF
cdr3_length: 20; v_call: TRBV18; j_call: TRBJ2-4; cdr3_aa: CASSPQNPVQGLLAKNIQYF
cdr3_length: 14; v_call: TRBV11-2; j_call: TRBJ2-5; cdr3_aa: CASSHSRMGGTQYF
cdr3_length: 15; v_call: TRBV7-9; j_call: TRBJ2-1; cdr3_aa: CASSFSGQGPLGTFF
cdr3_length: 15; v_call: TRBV30; j_call: TRBJ2-4; cdr3_aa: CAWSVGGLAKNIQYF
cdr3_length: 14; v_call: TRBV6-6; j_call: TRBJ2-7; cdr3_aa: CASSPPTGSYEQYF
cdr3_length: 15; v_call: TRBV28; j_call: TRBJ2-1; cdr3_aa: CASSSTGGQYNEQFF
cdr3_length: 12; v_call: TRBV28; j_call: TRBJ2-7; cdr3_aa: CASSATRDEQYF
cdr3_length: 16; v_call: TRBV25-1; j_call: TRBJ1-4; cdr3_aa: CASSDANRVPSEKLFF
cdr3_length: 13; v_call: TRBV7-2; j_call: TRBJ2-3; cdr3_aa: CASSLREADTQYF
cdr3_length: 13; v_call: TRBV25-1; j_call: TRBJ2-5; cdr3_aa: CASSEEYRETQYF
cdr3_length: 14; v_call: TRBV6-1; j_call: TRBJ2-7; cdr3_aa: CASSERGKFYEQYF
cdr3_length: 16; v_call: TRBV2; j_call: TRBJ2-3; cdr3_aa: CASSEPGLAGTDTQYF
cdr3_length: 15; v_call: TRBV10-3; j_call: TRBJ2-2; cdr3_aa: CAISEGQGNTGELFF
cdr3_length: 12; v_call: TRBV30; j_call: TRBJ1-3; cdr3_aa: CAWSPGANTIYF
cdr3_length: 13; v_call: TRBV18; j_call: TRBJ2-5; cdr3_aa: CASSPTLGETQYF
cdr3_length: 14; v_call: TRBV2; j_call: TRBJ1-1; cdr3_aa: CASSLLQGATEAFF
cdr3_length: 13; v_call: TRBV11-2; j_call: TRBJ2-3; cdr3_aa: CASSLYNGDTQYF
cdr3_length: 15; v_call: TRBV5-1; j_call: TRBJ1-1; cdr3_aa: CASSLGQVSSTEAFF
cdr3_length: 14; v_call: TRBV5-5; j_call: TRBJ1-1; cdr3_aa: CASSLAQGVGEAFF